This entry lists 21 T cell receptor beta chains sequenced from one sample in a study of cytomegalovirus exposure and HLA in healthy donors. PCR involved 60 Vbeta and 13 Jbeta primers. TCRdb keeps only in-frame clones here, not all; method: immunoSEQ multiplex PCR. The sample contains 250,000 or so clones, about nine tenths of which appear only once. The material sequenced was PBMCs. The receptor set was obtained from a girl aged 2 to 9 in good health and CMV-seronegative.

The chain has TRBV6-5 and TRBJ2-7; tentative D call: TRBD1 (6 bases). The CDR3 is 14 amino acids. The V end was cut by 0 bases, the J end by 6 bases, with 12 bases between. Germline CDR1 and CDR2: MNHEY and SVGAGI. The DNA for the CDR3 is TGTGCCAGCAGTTACTCGGGGGCTCGGGGCGAGCAGTACTTC. It yields the protein CASSYSGARGEQYF.

The chain is built from TRBV30 and TRBJ2-7, with 7 bases aligning to TRBD2. Germline lookup yields CDR1 GTSNPN and CDR2 SVGIG (reference sequence). After removal of 5 bases from V and 7 bases from J, the junction contained 5 bases not matched to a gene. The CDR3 length is 11 residues. CDR3 sequence: CAWVGRGEQYF. In nucleotides, the CDR3 is TGTGCCTGGGTGGGGCGGGGGGAGCAGTACTTC.

The rearrangement uses TRBV30 and TRBJ1-6; 8 bases fit TRBD1. The ends lost 1 base at V and 6 bases at J; junction bases unmatched: 2. This CDR3 contains 14 residues. Germline V gene lookup returns CDR1 GTSNPN and CDR2 SVGIG (reference sequence). CDR3 loop: CAWSEGTGNSPLHF. Here the CDR3 DNA reads TGTGCCTGGAGTGAAGGGACAGGTAATTCACCCCTCCACTTT.

The chain couples TRBV2 to TRBJ2-7, with 11 bases fitting TRBD2. Germline loops: CDR1 SNHLY, CDR2 FYNNEI. The CDR3 covers 14 residues. V trimming: 6 bases; J trimming: 6 bases; junction bases outside the gene matches: 7. This CDR3 is CASRQLAGVGEQYF. Here the CDR3 DNA reads TGTGCCAGCAGACAACTAGCGGGAGTTGGCGAGCAGTACTTC.

This clone was detected only once. The chain combines TRBV19 with TRBJ1-3; D not resolved. CDR1 is LNHDA, CDR2 SQIVND, per germline (reference sequence). This CDR3 region has 13 residues. Trimming cost V 5 bases and J 4 bases, with 9 bases left between them. In nucleotides, the CDR3 is TGTGCCAGTAGTTGGAGGAGGGGAAACACCATATATTTT. Amino acid sequence: CASSWRRGNTIYF.

The rearrangement joins TRBV6-5 to TRBJ1-3, with 9 bases fitting TRBD1. V dropped 10 bases and J dropped 0; count of bases not matched to a gene: 4. The CDR3 totals 14 residues. Germline V gives CDR1 MNHEY, CDR2 SVGAGI. The chain's CDR3 is CATRDRDSGNTIYF. CDR3 bases: TGTGCCACCCGGGACAGGGACTCTGGAAACACCATATATTTT.

V is TRBV7-9 and J is TRBJ2-7; 7 positions match TRBD2. The CDR3 contains 15 residues. Trimming at V came to 5 bases and at J to 11 bases, leaving 18 bases not matched to a gene. The germline V gene has CDR1 SEHNR and CDR2 FQNEAQ (reference sequence). The CDR3 nucleotides read TGTGCCAGCAGCCTCTCGGGAGCGGGGTCCGATAGGGAGTACTTC. Amino acid sequence: CASSLSGAGSDREYF. The full variable domain, with the rest looked up from reference TRBV7-9 and TRBJ2-7, is DTGVSQNPRHKITKRGQNVTFRCDPISEHNRLYWYRQTLGQGPEFLTYFQNEAQLEKSRLLSDRFSAERPKGSFSTLEIQRTEQGDSAMYLCASSLSGAGSDREYFGPGTRLTVT.

V is TRBV19 and J is TRBJ1-1; no clear D. With 3 bases removed from V and 2 bases from J, the gap between germline ends came to 25 bases. Per the germline V gene, CDR1 is LNHDA and CDR2 is SQIVND (reference sequence). The CDR3 contains 19 residues. The CDR3 DNA reads TGTGCCAGTAGTATCCCCTCAGGTCGCCGGCTTGGGAGAAACACTGAAGCTTTCTTT. Residues: CASSIPSGRRLGRNTEAFF. The full variable domain, its missing parts supplied by reference TRBV19 and TRBJ1-1, is DGGITQSPKYLFRKEGQNVTLSCEQNLNHDAMYWYRQDPGQGLRLIYYSQIVNDFQKGDIAEGYSVSREKKESFPLTVTSAQKNPTAFYLCASSIPSGRRLGRNTEAFFGQGTRLTVV.

The V gene is TRBV29-1, the J gene TRBJ2-7, with a weak D call TRBD2 (5 bases). The CDR3 covers 13 residues. Germline V lookup: CDR1 SQVTM, CDR2 ANQGSEA. The V gene lost 5 bases and the J gene lost 2 bases, with 13 bases spanning the gap. CDR3 in amino acids: CSVIPGSAYEQYF. The CDR3 region has the DNA TGCAGCGTTATTCCGGGGAGCGCCTACGAGCAGTACTTC.

The CDR3: CASSPLGLAGGPDTGELFF. DNA for the CDR3: TGTGCCAGCAGCCCCCTGGGGCTAGCGGGGGGGCCTGACACCGGGGAGCTGTTTTTT. The genes are TRBV5-6 and TRBJ2-2; 12 bases are shared with TRBD2. Germline-derived CDR1 and CDR2 are SGHDT and YYEEEE. V trimming: 4 bases; J trimming: 3 bases; junction bases outside the gene matches: 13. The CDR3 runs 19 residues.

The V gene is TRBV5-1, the J gene TRBJ2-5; a possible D gene is TRBD1 (5 bases). CDR1 is SGHRS, CDR2 YFSETQ, per germline. CDR3 length: 13 amino acids. V dropped 1 base and J dropped 3 bases, with 7 bases sitting between them. In DNA, the CDR3 is TGCGCCAGCAGCTTGAACAGGAAAGAGACCCAGTACTTC. It translates to CASSLNRKETQYF.

The chain recombines TRBV29-1 with TRBJ1-1, with 7 bases aligning to TRBD1. The CDR3 length is 11 residues. The germline CDR1 and CDR2 sequences are SQVTM and ANQGSEA. Unmatched junction bases numbered 2, after V lost 5 bases and J lost 5 bases. In DNA form, the CDR3 reads TGCAGCGTTAACAGGGGTACTGAAGCTTTCTTT. It codes for CSVNRGTEAFF.

The chain couples TRBV11-2 to TRBJ2-7, with D possibly being TRBD1 (6 bases). Trimming pared 0 bases from V and 0 bases from J, leaving 15 bases between. The CDR3 is 17 amino acids. Germline lookup yields CDR1 SGHAT and CDR2 FQNNGV. CDR3 sequence (DNA): TGTGCCAGCAGCTTAGAGGCAGGGGCGCCTCTCTCCTACGAGCAGTACTTC. It codes for CASSLEAGAPLSYEQYF. Full variable domain (rest looked up from reference TRBV11-2 and TRBJ2-7): EAGVAQSPRYKIIEKRQSVAFWCNPISGHATLYWYQQILGQGPKLLIQFQNNGVVDDSQLPKDRFSAERLKGVDSTLKIQPAKLEDSAVYLCASSLEAGAPLSYEQYFGPGTRLTVT.

The chain has TRBV2 and TRBJ1-1, with D perhaps TRBD1 (6 bases). CDR1 and CDR2 (germline): SNHLY, FYNNEI. This CDR3 comprises 18 residues. Trimming pared 8 bases from V and 4 bases from J, leaving 29 bases between. In nucleotides, the CDR3 is TGTGCCAGCGGTTCTGCGGACAGAAGGGATTATTTGGGCACTGAAGCTTTCTTT. As protein: CASGSADRRDYLGTEAFF.

The CDR3 nucleotides read TGTGCCAGCAGCCGAGGAGTAGCCTCCACCGGGGAGCTGTTTTTT. Translated, it gives CASSRGVASTGELFF. V and J are TRBV7-9 and TRBJ2-2, with D unclear. The CDR3 spans 15 residues. Per germline, CDR1 SEHNR and CDR2 FQNEAQ (reference sequence). Trimming took off 5 bases at V and 4 bases at J, with 14 bases between the two ends.

The J gene is TRBJ1-5, the V gene TRBV6-5; D is undetermined. Germline V gene lookup returns CDR1 MNHEY and CDR2 SVGAGI. The V gene lost 5 bases and the J gene lost 0 bases, with 11 bases spanning the gap. This CDR3 is 15 amino acids long. CDR3 loop: CASSPGLNSNQPQHF. The CDR3 nucleotides are TGTGCCAGCAGTCCCGGACTGAATAGCAATCAGCCCCAGCATTTT.

This clone was seen once. This sequence joins TRBV28 and TRBJ2-5; 9 bases line up with TRBD1. Germline V lookup: CDR1 MDHEN, CDR2 SYDVKM. There are 14 residues in the CDR3. The ends lost 2 bases at V and 5 bases at J; junction bases unmatched: 3. The CDR3 loop is CASSLLTGGETQYF. The CDR3, as DNA: TGTGCCAGCAGTTTACTGACAGGGGGGGAGACCCAGTACTTC.

The gene calls are TRBV27 and TRBJ1-5, with D tentatively TRBD1 (5 bases). Trimming removed 6 bases from V and 2 bases from J, with 17 bases in between. Germline lookup yields CDR1 MNHEY and CDR2 SMNVEV (reference sequence). The length of the CDR3 is 16 residues. The CDR3 sequence is CASRITYQGGNQPQHF. In DNA form, the CDR3 reads TGTGCCAGCAGGATAACCTACCAAGGGGGCAATCAGCCCCAGCATTTT.

This chain uses TRBV7-2 with TRBJ2-3; 7 bases line up with TRBD2. This CDR3 has 16 amino acids. V gave up 3 bases and J gave up 1 base; unmatched junction bases: 7. The germline V gene encodes CDR1 SGHTA and CDR2 FQGNSA. The CDR3 spells CASSLLAGGRTDTQYF. As DNA, the CDR3 is TGTGCCAGCAGCTTGTTAGCGGGTGGCCGCACAGATACGCAGTATTTT.

This clone was recorded only once. The chain couples TRBV28 to TRBJ2-7; perhaps TRBD1 as D (5 bases). Germline CDR1 and CDR2: MDHEN and SYDVKM. V lost 8 bases and J 5 bases, leaving 19 bases between the germline ends. The CDR3 extends over 14 amino acids. CDR3 residues: CASRPTGSPHEQYF. The CDR3 region has the DNA TGTGCCAGCCGCCCTACAGGATCTCCCCACGAGCAGTACTTC.

The rearrangement uses TRBV5-1 and TRBJ1-2, with 10 bases matching TRBD1. This CDR3 is built from 17 residues. The V segment lost 2 bases and the J segment 4 bases; nucleotides outside the gene matches: 11. Germline V gene lookup returns CDR1 SGHRS and CDR2 YFSETQ. The CDR3: CASSLSSLTGGAYGYTF. The CDR3 DNA reads as TGCGCCAGCAGCTTATCGTCTCTGACAGGGGGCGCCTATGGCTACACCTTC.